This is a list of T cell receptor beta chains from one sample in a study of T-cell memory formation after mild COVID-19. TCRdb ran MiXCR on the 5' RACE reads and lists one entry per CDR3 protein. The sample contains 250,000 to 300,000 distinct CDR3 sequences, about 17% of which appear only once. Material: PBMCs or a T cell subset sorted from them (not recorded which). The receptors stem from a man aged 18 to 30 who had mild COVID-19 (a few samples of this study predate the infection). Cell type and time point are not known. CDR3s include the opening cysteine and the closing phenylalanine or tryptophan. A D gene is named only where the DNA matches it firmly. Clone size appears in some rows only: once, few, many, or a class for an expanded clone.

size: .; D: .; J: TRBJ2-7; V: TRBV20-1; DNA: TGCAGTGCTAGAGATCGGGATACAGACTCCTACGAGCAGTACTTC; CDR3: CSARDRDTDSYEQYF
size: few; D: .; J: TRBJ1-4; V: TRBV28; DNA: TGTGCCAGCAGTTTTTTGGGTAATGAAAAACTGTTTTTT; CDR3: CASSFLGNEKLFF
size: many; D: .; J: TRBJ2-3; V: TRBV7-2; DNA: TGTGCCAGCAGCCCCCGTCCGACAGATACGCAGTATTTT; CDR3: CASSPRPTDTQYF
size: .; D: .; J: TRBJ2-1; V: TRBV5-4; DNA: TGTGCCAGCAGCAAGATAAGGGCGGAGCAGTTCTTC; CDR3: CASSKIRAEQFF
size: few; D: .; J: TRBJ1-5; V: TRBV6-2/TRBV6-3; DNA: TGTGCCAGCAGTTACGCGTACGGCAATCAGCCCCAGCATTTT; CDR3: CASSYAYGNQPQHF
size: .; D: TRBD2; J: TRBJ2-7; V: TRBV11-2; DNA: TGTGCCAGCAGCGCCGGGTCTAGCGGAATAATTTCCTACGAGCAGTACTTC; CDR3: CASSAGSSGIISYEQYF
size: few; D: .; J: TRBJ2-6; V: TRBV6-5; DNA: TGTGCCAGCAGGGAACGGGGGCTAACCAGCTCTGGGGCCAACGTCCTGACTTTC; CDR3: CASRERGLTSSGANVLTF
size: few; D: .; J: TRBJ2-3; V: TRBV5-1; DNA: TGCGCCAGCAGCAGTCCCACCGGGGCCGATACGCAGTATTTT; CDR3: CASSSPTGADTQYF
size: .; D: .; J: TRBJ2-5; V: TRBV5-1; DNA: TGCGCCAGCAGCGCCCCGGGACATCTTCAAGAGACCCAGTACTTC; CDR3: CASSAPGHLQETQYF
size: .; D: TRBD1; J: TRBJ2-5; V: TRBV6-1; DNA: TGTGCCAGCAGTGCAAGACAGGGATTAGCTGAGACCCAGTACTTC; CDR3: CASSARQGLAETQYF
size: many; D: .; J: TRBJ2-5; V: TRBV7-2; DNA: TGTGCCAGCAGCTTAGCTGGAACCTACCAAGAGACCCAGTACTTC; CDR3: CASSLAGTYQETQYF
size: many; D: .; J: TRBJ2-5; V: TRBV5-6; DNA: TGTGCCAGCAGCTTGGACAGGCAAGAGACCCAGTACTTC; CDR3: CASSLDRQETQYF
size: few; D: .; J: TRBJ1-5; V: TRBV20-1; DNA: TGCAGTGCTCAAGACAGGCTTAGCAATCAGCCCCAGCATTTT; CDR3: CSAQDRLSNQPQHF
size: few; D: .; J: TRBJ2-7; V: TRBV3-1; DNA: TGTGCCAGCAGAATCAGCGGAGTCGAAGAGCAGTACTTC; CDR3: CASRISGVEEQYF
size: few; D: .; J: TRBJ1-1; V: TRBV27; DNA: TGTGCCAGCAGTTTAGATGGCGGTGCATACACTGAAGCTTTCTTT; CDR3: CASSLDGGAYTEAFF
size: few; D: .; J: TRBJ2-3; V: TRBV7-2; DNA: TGTGCCAGTACTTTGGGCATTAACACAGATACGCAGTATTTT; CDR3: CASTLGINTDTQYF
size: .; D: .; J: TRBJ2-3; V: TRBV7-9; DNA: TGTGCCAGCAGCTTCGACAGAATACTAAGCACAGATACGCAGTATTTT; CDR3: CASSFDRILSTDTQYF
size: few; D: .; J: TRBJ1-2; V: TRBV5-1; DNA: TGCGCCAGCAGCTTGGGAGTCACAGACTATGGCTACACCTTC; CDR3: CASSLGVTDYGYTF
size: few; D: .; J: TRBJ1-1; V: TRBV27; DNA: TGTGCCAGCAGTTTTATGATGGGAACTGAAGCTTTCTTT; CDR3: CASSFMMGTEAFF
size: many; D: .; J: TRBJ2-7; V: TRBV5-1; DNA: TGCGCCAGCAGTACCCAACAGGGCCCCTACGAGCAGTACTTC; CDR3: CASSTQQGPYEQYF
size: .; D: .; J: TRBJ2-1; V: TRBV7-2; DNA: TGTGCCAGCAGCTGGAGGAAGGGAGAGCAGTTCTTC; CDR3: CASSWRKGEQFF
size: .; D: .; J: TRBJ2-4; V: TRBV20-1; DNA: TGCAGTGCTAGCAGACCTTTGGGTCCCCTGGTTCAGTACTTC; CDR3: CSASRPLGPLVQYF
size: .; D: .; J: TRBJ2-5; V: TRBV6-1; DNA: TGTGCCAGCAACGCCCGTGGGGGAGCGGAGACCCAGTACTTC; CDR3: CASNARGGAETQYF
size: few; D: TRBD1; J: TRBJ2-5; V: TRBV28; DNA: TGTGCCAGCAGGTTAATACAGGGGGCAGAGACCCAGTACTTC; CDR3: CASRLIQGAETQYF
size: .; D: TRBD2; J: TRBJ2-1; V: TRBV6-6; DNA: TGTGCCAGCAGTTACCGACTAGCGGGGGCAACTAATGAGCAGTTCTTC; CDR3: CASSYRLAGATNEQFF
size: many; D: TRBD2; J: TRBJ2-1; V: TRBV7-8; DNA: TGTGCCAGCAGCGTAAAAGCGGGGGGCCTGACGTACAATGAGCAGTTCTTC; CDR3: CASSVKAGGLTYNEQFF
size: few; D: .; J: TRBJ1-1; V: TRBV29-1; DNA: TGCAGCGTTGCGCCAAACACTGAAGCTTTCTTT; CDR3: CSVAPNTEAFF
size: many; D: TRBD1; J: TRBJ2-1; V: TRBV7-9; DNA: TGTGCCAGCAGCCCGAGGACAGGGGACAATGAGCAGTTCTTC; CDR3: CASSPRTGDNEQFF
size: many; D: TRBD2; J: TRBJ2-3; V: TRBV5-1; DNA: TGCGCCAGCAGCGTAGCGGGGGAAGATACGCAGTATTTT; CDR3: CASSVAGEDTQYF
size: few; D: .; J: TRBJ1-6; V: TRBV27; DNA: TGTGCCAGCAGTTTTAATGGGGCAGATTCACCCCTCCACTTT; CDR3: CASSFNGADSPLHF
size: .; D: .; J: TRBJ1-3; V: TRBV3-1; DNA: TGTGCCAGCAGGCAAACGACAGGCTCTGGAAACACCATATATTTT; CDR3: CASRQTTGSGNTIYF
size: few; D: .; J: TRBJ2-7; V: TRBV15; DNA: TGTGCCACCAGCCCACGGCGGGACACCTACGTGGAGCAGTACTTC; CDR3: CATSPRRDTYVEQYF
size: few; D: .; J: TRBJ1-2; V: TRBV4-2; DNA: TGTGCCAGCAGCCATGACCAAGGAGAGCGAAACTATGGCTACACCTTC; CDR3: CASSHDQGERNYGYTF
size: once; D: TRBD1; J: TRBJ1-2; V: TRBV5-1; DNA: TGCGCCAGCAGCTTGGCCCCAACAGGGGTTAACTATGGCTACACCTTC; CDR3: CASSLAPTGVNYGYTF
size: many; D: .; J: TRBJ2-3; V: TRBV5-1; DNA: TGCGCCAGCAGGTTCAGCACAGATACGCAGTATTTT; CDR3: CASRFSTDTQYF
size: few; D: TRBD1; J: TRBJ2-1; V: TRBV6-2/TRBV6-3; DNA: TGTGCCAGCAGTTACAGGACAGGGTTCTACAATGAGCAGTTCTTC; CDR3: CASSYRTGFYNEQFF
size: few; D: TRBD1; J: TRBJ1-4; V: TRBV4-1; DNA: TGCGCCAGCAGCCGTCTCACCGGGACAGGGTATGAAAAACTGTTTTTT; CDR3: CASSRLTGTGYEKLFF
size: few; D: .; J: TRBJ2-1; V: TRBV10-3; DNA: TGTGCCATCAGTGAGACGTTTGATGAGCAGTTCTTC; CDR3: CAISETFDEQFF
size: .; D: .; J: TRBJ1-5; V: TRBV6-6; DNA: TGTGCCAGCAGTTACCCCGGGGGCCAAGGGGATCAGCCCCAGCATTTT; CDR3: CASSYPGGQGDQPQHF
size: .; D: TRBD1; J: TRBJ1-1; V: TRBV28; DNA: TGTGCCAGCAGTCGGCTGACAGGGGGGATTTCGGGATACACTGAAGCTTTCTTT; CDR3: CASSRLTGGISGYTEAFF
size: few; D: TRBD1; J: TRBJ2-1; V: TRBV24-1; DNA: TGTGCCACCAGTGATATCGCCTCCGGGACAGGGGGCAATGAGCAGTTCTTC; CDR3: CATSDIASGTGGNEQFF
size: .; D: TRBD2; J: TRBJ2-1; V: TRBV12-3/TRBV12-4; DNA: TGTGCCAGCAGTTGGGGACTAGCTGTCTACAATGAGCAGTTCTTC; CDR3: CASSWGLAVYNEQFF
size: .; D: .; J: TRBJ1-1; V: TRBV20-1; DNA: TGCAGTGCTAGCGTAGGGACTGAAGCTTTCTTT; CDR3: CSASVGTEAFF
size: .; D: .; J: TRBJ1-6; V: TRBV4-1; DNA: TGCGCCAGCAGCTCAAGGTGGTTCGGGGCAGGTCGAGAATCACCCCTCCACTTT; CDR3: CASSSRWFGAGRESPLHF
size: .; D: TRBD2; J: TRBJ2-7; V: TRBV12-3/TRBV12-4; DNA: TGTGCCAGCAGTCGGTCCTCTAGCGGGGGCCAGTCCTACGAGCAGTACTTC; CDR3: CASSRSSSGGQSYEQYF
size: few; D: .; J: TRBJ1-5; V: TRBV4-2; DNA: TGTGCCAGCAGCCAAGATGTCCGGGTTCAATATAGCAATCAGCCCCAGCATTTT; CDR3: CASSQDVRVQYSNQPQHF
size: .; D: TRBD2; J: TRBJ2-2; V: TRBV12-3/TRBV12-4; DNA: TGTGCCAGCAGTCTCAACTGGGCGGGGGTTAGCACCGGGGAGCTGTTTTTT; CDR3: CASSLNWAGVSTGELFF
size: .; D: TRBD2; J: TRBJ2-7; V: TRBV20-1; DNA: TGCAGTGCTAGCAGACTAGCGGGGGGTTCCTACGAGCAGTACTTC; CDR3: CSASRLAGGSYEQYF
size: many; D: .; J: TRBJ1-1; V: TRBV4-1; DNA: TGCGCCAGCAGCCAGGGATTATTGAACACTGAAGCTTTCTTT; CDR3: CASSQGLLNTEAFF
size: .; D: .; J: TRBJ1-6; V: TRBV30; DNA: TGTGCCTGGAGTGTAGACAGATCTAAGATTCCTATCCTCCACTTT; CDR3: CAWSVDRSKIPILHF
size: .; D: .; J: TRBJ2-4; V: TRBV5-6; DNA: TGTGCCAGCAGCCGTGAGGGACCGCAGTACTTC; CDR3: CASSREGPQYF
size: few; D: TRBD1; J: TRBJ1-6; V: TRBV4-3; DNA: TGCGCCAGCAGCCAAGATAGGACAGGGGAAAATTCACCCCTCCACTTT; CDR3: CASSQDRTGENSPLHF